This passage covers 5 T cell receptor beta chains from one sample sequenced in a study of post-analysis software for immune sequencing data. Findings of the study overall: Patients had higher frequencies than controls of roughly 5 TRBV segments, including TRBV5-6, TRBV5-1 and TRBV20-1.

Unique molecular identifiers featured in each of the TCR beta cDNA libraries. One entry per CDR3 protein results from TCRdb running MiXCR on the PCR reads. The data show approximately 730,000 distinct CDR3 sequences, with less than 35% seen just once and under 0.7% held by the top ten. These receptors are not linked to any known antigen. Source material: blood. The source of these receptors is a girl between 10 and 17 years old with multiple sclerosis.

In its sample, this clonotype was seen a few times. The J gene is TRBJ2-5, the V gene TRBV4-1; the D call may be TRBD1 or TRBD2 (5 bases each). In germline, CDR1 is MGHRA, CDR2 YSYEKL. Trimming left V 4 bases short and J 3 bases short, with 24 bases between. The CDR3 loop spans 18 amino acids. Written as DNA, the CDR3 is TGCGCCAGCAGCCCGCTGGGGACCGCCTTCCTACCCAAAGAGACCCAGTACTTC. Protein: CASSPLGTAFLPKETQYF.

This clonotype was picked up many times. V gene TRBV29-1 combines with J gene TRBJ1-2; no clear D gene. This CDR3 has 13 amino acids. Germline V gene sequence: CDR1 SQVTM, CDR2 ANQGSEA. V lost 4 bases and J 0 bases, leaving 9 bases between the germline ends. The CDR3 here is CSVGGNSNYGYTF. CDR3 nucleotide sequence: TGCAGCGTTGGAGGGAATTCTAACTATGGCTACACCTTC.

This clonotype has just a few counts. In nucleotides, the CDR3 is TGTGCCAGCAGCCCTGACTACTCTCTCCTCACAGATACGCAGTATTTT. It translates to CASSPDYSLLTDTQYF. The chain links TRBV7-9 to TRBJ2-3; a possible D gene is TRBD2 (5 bases). CDR3 length: 16 residues. CDR1 is SEHNR, CDR2 FQNEAQ, per germline (reference sequence). V was pared by 5 bases and J by 2 bases, with 17 bases between.

A few counts support this clonotype. The chain has TRBV27 and TRBJ2-1; D is perhaps TRBD1 (7 bases). There are 16 residues in the CDR3. V shed 4 bases and J shed 10 bases, with 23 bases lying between them. From germline, CDR1 is MNHEY and CDR2 SMNVEV (reference sequence). CDR3: CASSWVGGQWGREQFF. CDR3 nucleotide sequence: TGTGCCAGCAGTTGGGTCGGGGGACAGTGGGGTCGGGAGCAGTTCTTC.

The rearrangement uses TRBV20-1 and TRBJ2-7; D possibly corresponds to TRBD2 (7 bases). With 0 bases removed from V and 5 bases from J, the gap between germline ends came to 11 bases. The CDR3 spans 13 residues. The germline CDR1 and CDR2 sequences are DFQATT and SNEGSKA (reference sequence). The DNA for the CDR3 is TGCAGTGCTAGAGAGAGGGGGGGCAACGAGCAGTACTTC. Translation gives CSARERGGNEQYF.